A single sample is the source of the 4 T cell receptor beta chains below, sequenced in a study of PD-L1 blockade in urothelial cancer. The time point denotes: pretreatment peripheral blood. Only in-frame clones appear in the TCRdb table, and some are missing; sequencing was by immunoSEQ multiplex PCR. The data hold 30,000 to 40,000 clones, with nearly 85% observed a single time. Material: PBMCs, obtained around atezolizumab (anti-PD-L1) treatment. Receptors originate from a man in his 60s with urothelial cancer.

The sample holds one count of this clone. The chain is built from TRBV4-3 and TRBJ2-7; 9 bases map to TRBD1. CDR1 and CDR2 from the germline V gene are LGHNA and YSLEER. With V trimmed by 3 bases and J by 6 bases, 3 bases remained unmatched. CDR3 length equals 13 residues. CDR3 in amino acids: CASSQGQGSEQYF. The CDR3 DNA is TGCGCCAGCAGCCAGGGACAGGGTTCCGAGCAGTACTTC.

The chain recombines TRBV18 with TRBJ1-1; D uncertain. The CDR3 has 15 amino acids. Per the germline V gene, CDR1 is KGHSH and CDR2 is LQKENI. Trimming took 5 bases from V and 4 from J, leaving 17 bases between them. CDR3 sequence: CASSGKGSGGTEAFF. CDR3 sequence (DNA): TGTGCCAGCTCAGGAAAGGGTTCAGGAGGCACTGAAGCTTTCTTT.

This sequence joins TRBV7-6 and TRBJ2-5, with TRBD2 as a possible D gene (6 bases). CDR1 and CDR2 from the germline V gene are SGHVS and FNYEAQ. The CDR3 is made up of 13 amino acids. The V end was cut by 4 bases, the J end by 4 bases, with 10 bases between. This CDR3 reads CASSSRDLETQYF. CDR3 coding DNA: TGTGCCAGCAGCTCCCGGGACTTAGAGACCCAGTACTTC.

In its sample, this clone was seen a few times. The chain joins TRBV10-3 to TRBJ2-5; no definite D call. The CDR3 is made up of 11 amino acids. CDR1 is ENHRY and CDR2 is SYGVKD in the germline V gene. The V and J ends lost 3 bases and 5 bases respectively, with 4 bases between them. The CDR3 DNA reads TGTGCCATCAGTGACATGGAGACCCAGTACTTC. Amino acid sequence: CAISDMETQYF.